The source of this T cell receptor (beta chain) is a study of graft-versus-host responses after intestinal transplantation (dated by TCRdb to about 2021). About the study as a whole: The transplants that recipients got were multivisceral, liver-intestinal, or isolated intestinal. Every recipient was given anti-thymocyte globulin induction, then maintenance tacrolimus and steroids for about 3 years. Graft-versus-host and host-versus-graft alloreactive T cell clones were tracked in the graft, circulation and bone marrow after intestinal transplantation using bulk TCR-beta CDR3 sequencing. Alloreactive clones were identified by sequencing pre-transplant mixed lymphocyte reaction products and comparing them with unstimulated pre-transplant donor and recipient T cells. The cohort enrolled roughly 25 intestinal transplant recipients including one retransplant, and a few patients lacking pretransplant specimens were excluded. Donor T cell macrochimerism was defined as a peak of at least 4% donor T cells among recipient peripheral blood mononuclear cells. Instead of going to the commercial service, samples from three later patients were sequenced in-house on an Illumina MiSeq and processed with MiXCR. Summary of the overall study and its limitations: Peak levels of circulating GvH clones were associated with declines in HvG clones early after transplant. Conclusions were limited by the relatively low number and heterogeneity of intestinal transplant patients. In the allografts of patients with donor T cell macrochimerism, GvH to HvG T cell clonal ratios were high. GvH clones were detected in recipient bone marrow, and some appeared earlier in ileal mucosa or blood, consistent with an intestinal mucosal origin.

The sample's time point label, in plain terms: cells obtained before transplantation from donor or recipient. CD3+CD4+ and CD3+CD8+ populations were FACS-sorted from unstimulated pre-transplant donor and recipient cells taken from spleen or lymph nodes. Library construction relied on the immunoSEQ multiplex PCR assay. For most patients, genomic DNA was isolated using the Qiagen DNeasy Blood and Tissue Kit and was shipped frozen to Adaptive Biotechnologies for TCR sequencing. For most patients, high-throughput TCR-beta CDR3 sequencing of genomic DNA was performed by Adaptive Biotechnologies. As for the original processing: Adaptive's ImmunoSEQ software supplied the TCR sequencing data for 18 patients, while MiXCR and VDJtools were used to process a few other patients. CD4 versus CD8 sorting errors were corrected by removing sequences found in both subsets at a frequency ratio below 5:1. Because the origin of CDR3 nucleotide sequences shared between donor and recipient could not be assigned, those sequences were removed. At least 2-fold expansion over unstimulated cells and a minimum CFSE-low frequency of 0.002% (template counts) or 0.001% (read counts) were required for clones to be classified as alloreactive. A clone was considered mappable if detected in the sequenced pre-transplant spleen, lymph node, or MLR CFSE-low populations of the donor or recipient. The cumulative frequency of alloreactive clones was calculated as a percentage of all sequences, weighted by copy number. In its TCRdb copy, this immuneACCESS table keeps in-frame sequences only and misses some clones. Where compared with another copy, unresolved V genes explain less than half of these, and the others have no known cause. V and J calls and clone size are as listed in that table; D and trimming were resolved from the DNA. This sample is represented by nearly 95,000 clones; 85% to 95% of them were singletons. The ten biggest clones cover about 2% of the sample.

There are 15 amino acids in the CDR3, from cysteine to phenylalanine inclusive. Here the CDR3 DNA is all that survives: 45 bases in frame from base 1. CDR1 SQVTM and CDR2 ANQGSEA are derived from the germline V gene. Trimmed from V: 3 bases; trimmed from J: 4 bases; junction bases lacking a gene match: 8. Concerning this clone itself: Its antigen is unknown. Base qualities were left out, and no much larger clone turns up one base away.

The clonotype originates from a human donor who received an intestinal transplant. The rearrangement combines TRBV29-1 with TRBJ2-3; 9 bases in the junction line up with TRBD2. The sequenced sample was unstimulated CD8+ T cells sorted from spleen or lymph node cells, obtained before intestinal transplant. The CDR3 is CSVEPSGDFADTQYF. Here is the DNA: TGCAGCGTTGAGCCTAGCGGGGATTTCGCAGATACGCAGTATTTT.